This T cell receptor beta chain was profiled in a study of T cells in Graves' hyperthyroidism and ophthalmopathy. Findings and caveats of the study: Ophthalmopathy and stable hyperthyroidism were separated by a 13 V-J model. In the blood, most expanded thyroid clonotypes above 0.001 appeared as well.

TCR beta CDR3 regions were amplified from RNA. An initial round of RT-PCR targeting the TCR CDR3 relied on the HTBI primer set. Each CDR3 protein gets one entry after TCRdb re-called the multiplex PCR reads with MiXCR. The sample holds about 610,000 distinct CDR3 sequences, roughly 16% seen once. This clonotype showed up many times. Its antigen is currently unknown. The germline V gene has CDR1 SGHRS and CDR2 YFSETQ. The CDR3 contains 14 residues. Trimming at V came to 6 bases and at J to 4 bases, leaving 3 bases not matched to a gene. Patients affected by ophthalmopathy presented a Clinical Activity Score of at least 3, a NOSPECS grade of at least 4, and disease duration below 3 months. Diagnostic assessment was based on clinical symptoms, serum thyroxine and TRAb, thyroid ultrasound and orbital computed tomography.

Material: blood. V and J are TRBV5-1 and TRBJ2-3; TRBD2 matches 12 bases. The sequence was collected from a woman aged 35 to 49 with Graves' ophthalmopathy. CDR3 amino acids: CASTSSGGADTQYF. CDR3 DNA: TGCGCCAGCACCTCTAGCGGGGGGGCAGATACGCAGTATTTT. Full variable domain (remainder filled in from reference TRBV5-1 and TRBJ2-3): KAGVTQTPRYLIKTRGQQVTLSCSPISGHRSVSWYQQTPGQGLQFLFEYFSETQRNKGNFPGRFSGRQFSNSRSEMNVSTLELGDSALYLCASTSSGGADTQYFGPGTRLTVL.